A selection of T cell receptor beta chains follows, all from one sample in a study of T cells in Graves' hyperthyroidism and ophthalmopathy. TCRdb re-analysed the multiplex PCR reads in MiXCR, keeping a single row per CDR3 protein. The table has 450,000 to 650,000 distinct CDR3 sequences, 13% to 15% seen once. Sequencing was carried out using blood. The source of these receptors is a woman aged 18 to 35 with Graves' ophthalmopathy. CDR3s include the opening cysteine and the closing phenylalanine or tryptophan. D genes are given only for firm matches. Clone size is shown for a subset of rows, as once, few, many or a class of expanded clone.

TRBJ2-3	TRBV28	TRBD2	many	CASSLPMGLGTDTQYF	TGTGCCAGCAGCCTCCCCATGGGACTAGGCACAGATACGCAGTATTTT
TRBJ2-3	TRBV2	TRBD2	-	CAGSGGTDTQYF	TGTGCCGGTAGCGGGGGGACAGATACGCAGTATTTT
TRBJ2-7	TRBV11-2	-	many	CASSPRPPRVREQYF	TGTGCCAGCAGTCCAAGACCTCCCCGAGTGCGTGAGCAGTACTTC
TRBJ2-3	TRBV12-3/TRBV12-4	-	many	CASSLESRMDRGYTQYF	TGTGCCAGCAGTTTAGAGTCCAGGATGGATCGCGGGTATACGCAGTATTTT
TRBJ2-2	TRBV7-2	TRBD2	many	CASTPHQGGLAKAGELFF	TGTGCCAGCACCCCCCATCAGGGGGGACTAGCGAAGGCCGGGGAGCTGTTTTTT
TRBJ1-5	TRBV11-2	-	-	CASSLWAGYSNQPQHF	TGTGCCAGCAGCTTGTGGGCAGGGTATAGCAATCAGCCCCAGCATTTT
TRBJ2-6	TRBV7-2	-	many	CASRGNSGANVLTF	TGTGCCAGCAGGGGGAACTCTGGGGCCAACGTCCTGACTTTC
TRBJ2-2	TRBV20-1	TRBD2	few	CSAKEREVSGELFF	TGCAGTGCTAAGGAGCGGGAGGTCTCCGGGGAGCTGTTTTTT
TRBJ2-7	TRBV28	TRBD2	many	CASSLLSSGWAEQYF	TGTGCCAGCAGTTTATTGTCTAGCGGGTGGGCCGAGCAGTACTTC
TRBJ2-1	TRBV6-1	-	-	CASSGPGEEQFF	TGTGCCAGCAGTGGACCCGGGGAAGAGCAGTTCTTC
TRBJ1-6	TRBV24-1	-	few	CATSDSRDYNSPLHF	TGTGCCACCAGTGATAGTAGGGACTATAATTCACCCCTCCACTTT
TRBJ2-5	TRBV28	-	many	CASSSPLGSVETQYF	TGTGCCAGCAGTTCCCCCCTAGGCTCGGTAGAGACCCAGTACTTC
TRBJ2-7	TRBV20-1	TRBD2	many	CSALAGPYEQYF	TGCAGTGCCCTAGCGGGACCCTACGAGCAGTACTTC
TRBJ2-5	TRBV7-2	-	many	CASSSRPETQYF	TGTGCCAGCAGCTCAAGACCCGAGACCCAGTACTTC
TRBJ1-1	TRBV2	-	many	CASSPDREAFF	TGTGCCAGCAGTCCCGACCGTGAAGCTTTCTTT
TRBJ1-3	TRBV5-6	-	-	CASRPGRSSGNTIYF	TGTGCCAGCAGGCCCGGACGGAGCTCTGGAAACACCATATATTTT
TRBJ2-5	TRBV28	-	-	CASSLPLGAEETQYF	TGTGCCAGCAGTCTCCCCCTGGGGGCGGAAGAGACCCAGTACTTC
TRBJ2-7	TRBV4-2	TRBD2	-	CASSQDGTSRYEQYF	TGTGCCAGCAGCCAAGACGGGACTAGCAGGTACGAGCAGTACTTC
TRBJ1-5	TRBV2	TRBD1	many	CASSEARSGGSNQPQHF	TGTGCCAGCAGTGAAGCGCGGTCAGGGGGAAGCAATCAGCCCCAGCATTTT
TRBJ2-3	TRBV12-3/TRBV12-4	TRBD1	many	CASSPSRTGGGTDTQYF	TGTGCCAGCAGTCCATCGAGGACAGGGGGCGGCACAGATACGCAGTATTTT
TRBJ2-3	TRBV3-1	-	many	CASSLGPQLLTDTQYF	TGTGCCAGCAGCCTAGGACCCCAATTGTTAACAGATACGCAGTATTTT
TRBJ1-5	TRBV7-2	TRBD1	few	CASSTWTGSNQPQHF	TGTGCCAGCAGCACTTGGACAGGGTCCAATCAGCCCCAGCATTTT
TRBJ1-1	TRBV25-1	TRBD1	few	CASSAMDRGREAFF	TGTGCCAGCAGCGCGATGGACAGGGGGAGGGAAGCTTTCTTT
TRBJ1-1	TRBV11-2	-	-	CASSPRRDSWGEHTEAFF	TGTGCCAGCAGCCCCCGGAGGGACTCTTGGGGGGAGCACACTGAAGCTTTCTTT
TRBJ2-1	TRBV6-1	TRBD2	many	CASSGLAGRGISYNEQFF	TGTGCCAGCAGTGGGTTAGCGGGGAGGGGAATTTCCTACAATGAGCAGTTCTTC
TRBJ1-1	TRBV2	-	many	CASSVQVGTEAFF	TGTGCCAGCAGTGTACAGGTTGGCACTGAAGCTTTCTTT
TRBJ2-3	TRBV4-2	TRBD2	-	CASSQAIRTSGRSTDTQYF	TGTGCCAGCAGCCAAGCGATTAGGACTAGCGGGAGGTCCACAGATACGCAGTATTTT
TRBJ2-7	TRBV6-1	TRBD2	-	CASSVFAGTSGSEYEQYF	TGTGCCAGCAGTGTCTTCGCCGGGACTAGCGGGAGCGAATACGAGCAGTACTTC
TRBJ1-1	TRBV6-1	TRBD1	many	CASSEVDRSGTEAFF	TGTGCCAGCAGTGAGGTGGACAGGTCGGGCACTGAAGCTTTCTTT
TRBJ1-1	TRBV4-2	-	many	CASSQPDPKNTEAFF	TGTGCCAGCAGCCAACCGGACCCAAAGAACACTGAAGCTTTCTTT
TRBJ1-1	TRBV2	TRBD1	-	CASSVTETGDTEAFF	TGTGCCAGCAGTGTAACCGAGACAGGGGACACTGAAGCTTTCTTT
TRBJ2-5	TRBV24-1	TRBD2	few	CATSDLTSGTTRETQYF	TGTGCCACCAGTGATTTGACTAGCGGGACCACTAGGGAGACCCAGTACTTC
TRBJ2-1	TRBV19	-	many	CASSLPLDQRNEQFF	TGTGCCAGTAGTCTCCCACTAGACCAAAGAAATGAGCAGTTCTTC
TRBJ2-5	TRBV7-2	-	-	CASSEWRRETQYF	TGTGCCAGCAGTGAATGGCGTAGGGAGACCCAGTACTTC
TRBJ2-7	TRBV20-1	TRBD1	-	CSASHPGTGIMEEQYF	TGCAGTGCTAGCCACCCCGGGACAGGGATCATGGAGGAGCAGTACTTC
TRBJ2-1	TRBV6-2/TRBV6-3	-	-	CASRVSGVYDEQFF	TGTGCCAGCAGGGTCTCAGGGGTCTACGATGAGCAGTTCTTC
TRBJ1-4	TRBV30	-	many	CAMESYPGGTNEKLFF	TGTGCCATGGAGTCTTACCCGGGGGGCACTAATGAAAAACTGTTTTTT
TRBJ2-7	TRBV6-6	-	many	CASSYSVRGHSYEQYF	TGTGCCAGCAGTTACTCTGTCAGGGGCCACTCCTACGAGCAGTACTTC
TRBJ2-2	TRBV4-1	-	few	CASSPPRGPGELFF	TGCGCCAGCAGCCCGCCTCGGGGGCCCGGGGAGCTGTTTTTT
TRBJ2-1	TRBV7-3	TRBD2	-	CASSSGGAVSYNEQFF	TGTGCCAGCAGCTCCGGGGGGGCCGTCTCCTACAATGAGCAGTTCTTC
TRBJ1-5	TRBV6-1	-	many	CASTPYGDGNQPQHF	TGTGCCAGCACCCCATACGGGGACGGCAATCAGCCCCAGCATTTT
TRBJ2-5	TRBV30	TRBD2	many	CAWSFLSGSLTETQYF	TGTGCCTGGAGTTTCCTTAGCGGGAGTCTTACTGAGACCCAGTACTTC
TRBJ2-4	TRBV29-1	-	-	CSVGKEPGRGQNIQYF	TGCAGCGTAGGAAAAGAACCGGGACGCGGGCAGAACATTCAGTACTTC